The 16 T cell receptor beta chains given below trace back to one sample, sequenced in a study of blood T cell repertoires in COVID-19. Some clones are missing from TCRdb's copy, which holds only in-frame ones; the method was immunoSEQ multiplex PCR. The table lists roughly 140,000 clones, 80% to 90% of them singletons. The sequenced sample was peripheral blood. These receptors were collected from a woman aged 50 to 65 with acute or convalescent COVID-19.

This sequence joins TRBV7-5 and TRBJ2-3; no DNA check was done on the table's D call, TRBD1. TRBV7-5 is assigned pseudogene status. CDR3 length equals 15 residues. CDR3 sequence reads: CARSNTGQTTDTQYF. The DNA for the CDR3 is TGTGCCAGAAGCAACACCGGACAGACCACAGATACGCAGTATTTT.

This clone was observed a few times. The V and J genes are TRBV28 and TRBJ1-2; D is unresolved. CDR1 and CDR2 from the germline V gene are MDHEN and SYDVKM. This CDR3 has 14 amino acids. V dropped 3 bases and J dropped 0 bases, with 8 bases sitting between them. The chain's CDR3 is CASSFPTANYGYTF. CDR3 coding DNA: TGTGCCAGCAGTTTCCCGACTGCTAACTATGGCTACACCTTC.

The rearrangement uses TRBV19 and TRBJ2-4; TRBD2 agrees at 7 bases. The V segment lost 5 bases and the J segment 6 bases; nucleotides outside the gene matches: 13. The CDR3 extends over 16 amino acids. CDR1 LNHDA and CDR2 SQIVND come from the germline V gene (reference sequence). As DNA, the CDR3 is TGTGCCAGTAGTCGAGCTAGCGGACCAGAAATAAACATTCAGTACTTC. It specifies CASSRASGPEINIQYF.

This clone was picked up one time. This sequence joins TRBV18 and TRBJ2-1; 7 nucleotides match TRBD2. This CDR3 is 16 amino acids long. The V and J ends lost 0 bases and 7 bases, in that order; junction bases with no gene match: 9. CDR1 KGHSH and CDR2 LQKENI come from the germline V gene. CDR3 nucleotide sequence: TGTGCCAGCTCACCACCAGGACGGGGGGTAGTAAATGAGCAGTTCTTC. Its translation: CASSPPGRGVVNEQFF. The variable domain in full, completed from reference TRBV18 and TRBJ2-1, reads NAGVMQNPRHLVRRRGQEARLRCSPMKGHSHVYWYRQLPEEGLKFMVYLQKENIIDESGMPKERFSAEFPKEGPSILRIQQVVRGDSAAYFCASSPPGRGVVNEQFFGPGTRLTVL.

The V call is TRBV3-1 (or the pseudogene TRBV3-2), the J call TRBJ1-1; D is ambiguous. V lost 1 base to trimming and J lost 1 base, with 10 bases between them. Germline lookup yields CDR1 LGHDT and CDR2 YNNKEL (reference sequence). This CDR3 has 15 amino acids. The CDR3 spells CASSQGAFRNTEAFF. DNA of the CDR3: TGTGCCAGCAGCCAAGGGGCCTTTAGGAACACTGAAGCTTTCTTT.

In this sample, this clone turned up once. DNA of the CDR3: TGTGCCAGTAGCCCGGACACCTTCTCTTCACCCCTCCACTTT. Translation: CASSPDTFSSPLHF. The chain uses TRBV19 and TRBJ1-6; D perhaps matches TRBD1 (5 bases). This CDR3 is built from 14 residues. The germline CDR1 and CDR2 sequences are LNHDA and SQIVND (reference sequence). Trimming pared 6 bases from V and 9 bases from J, leaving 15 bases between.

The V gene is TRBV27, the J gene TRBJ1-1; D is undetermined. Trimming cost V 2 bases and J 11 bases, with 9 bases left between them. Germline V gene data show CDR1 as MNHEY and CDR2 as SMNVEV (reference sequence). CDR3 length: 11 residues. CDR3 protein: CASSLLGMAFF. The CDR3 bases are TGTGCCAGCAGTTTACTCGGGATGGCTTTCTTT.

This clone was seen a single time. CDR3 in DNA: TGTGCCAGCAGTTCTGCGGGGTTCAGTGAAAAACTGTTTTTT. Encoded protein: CASSSAGFSEKLFF. The chain has TRBV6-6 and TRBJ1-4, with D hard to call. This CDR3 is built from 14 residues. Germline-derived CDR1 and CDR2 are MNHNY and SVGAGI (reference sequence). The V gene lost 4 bases and the J gene lost 7 bases, with 13 bases spanning the gap.

V and J are TRBV24-1 and TRBJ1-5, with D tentatively TRBD1 (6 bases). The germline gives CDR1 KGHDR, CDR2 SFDVKD. This CDR3 spans 16 amino acids. The germline V and J ends were trimmed by 4 bases and 6 bases, with 18 bases remaining between them. The CDR3 DNA follows: TGTGCCACCAGTGAAGGAGGAAGGGGGATGGGTCAGCCCCAGCATTTT. Translating gives CATSEGGRGMGQPQHF.

The chain couples TRBV29-1 to TRBJ2-2; 7 bases are a match to TRBD2. V was pared by 4 bases and J by 1 base, with 6 bases of the junction left unmatched. In germline, CDR1 is SQVTM, CDR2 ANQGSEA. The CDR3 contains 15 residues. The CDR3, as DNA: TGCAGCGTTGTTCTTGGGACTATGAACACCGGGGAGCTGTTTTTT. The encoded protein is CSVVLGTMNTGELFF.

The V and J genes are TRBV30 and TRBJ1-6; D ambiguous. This CDR3 is built from 13 residues. The germline CDR1 and CDR2 sequences are GTSNPN and SVGIG (reference sequence). V was clipped by 4 bases and J by 0 bases, with 4 bases between them. CDR3 amino acids: CAWKSSYNSPLHF. The CDR3 DNA reads as TGTGCCTGGAAGAGCTCCTATAATTCACCCCTCCACTTT.

The rearrangement links TRBV13 to TRBJ1-2; 7 nucleotides align to TRBD1. V lost 2 bases, J lost 4 bases, and 4 bases stayed unmatched. Germline V CDR1 and CDR2: PRHDT, FYEKMQ (reference sequence). CDR3 length: 14 residues. The DNA for the CDR3 is TGTGCCAGCAGCTTACCCGACAGGGTCTATGGCTACACCTTC. This sequence encodes CASSLPDRVYGYTF.

The rearrangement uses TRBV7-2 and TRBJ2-1; maybe TRBD2 (5 bases). V lost 0 bases, J lost 2 bases, and 11 bases lay in between. CDR1 and CDR2 from the germline V gene are SGHTA and FQGNSA. This CDR3 contains 16 residues. The DNA for the CDR3 is TGTGCCAGCAGCTTAGCCGACGCGGGCACCTACAATGAGCAGTTCTTC. This codes for CASSLADAGTYNEQFF.

J is TRBJ2-7 and V is TRBV29-1; 9 bases agree with TRBD1. Trimming took 7 bases from V and 3 from J; bases not matched to a gene: 4. This CDR3 spans 12 amino acids. Germline V gene lookup returns CDR1 SQVTM and CDR2 ANQGSEA. CDR3 sequence reads: CSDRDRVYEQYF. The CDR3 coding sequence is TGCAGCGACCGGGACAGGGTCTACGAGCAGTACTTC.

The chain combines TRBV29-1 with TRBJ2-7, with D perhaps matching TRBD1 (6 bases). Per the germline V gene, CDR1 is SQVTM and CDR2 is ANQGSEA. The V gene lost 3 bases and the J gene lost 2 bases, with 14 bases spanning the gap. CDR3 length: 14 residues. The CDR3 protein is CSVEMTGNPYEQYF. For the CDR3, the DNA is TGCAGCGTTGAGATGACAGGAAACCCCTACGAGCAGTACTTC.

The rearrangement links TRBV19 to TRBJ2-5; perhaps TRBD1 as D (6 bases). Trimming removed 10 bases from V and 4 bases from J, with 22 bases in between. In germline, CDR1 is LNHDA, CDR2 SQIVND (reference sequence). The CDR3 is made up of 15 amino acids. The CDR3 bases are TGTGCCACCGGACCTCAGGGGTTAGGAGGAGAGACCCAGTACTTC. Translated, it gives CATGPQGLGGETQYF. The full variable domain, in which reference TRBV19 and TRBJ2-5 provide the parts outside the CDR3, is DGGITQSPKYLFRKEGQNVTLSCEQNLNHDAMYWYRQDPGQGLRLIYYSQIVNDFQKGDIAEGYSVSREKKESFPLTVTSAQKNPTAFYLCATGPQGLGGETQYFGPGTRLLVL.